The rows below give T cell receptor beta chains drawn from one sample of a study of beta chain features in type 1 diabetes. Some clones are missing from TCRdb's copy, which holds only in-frame ones; the method was immunoSEQ multiplex PCR. This repertoire shows roughly 260,000 clones, over 20% found once; its top ten account for about 0.027%. Sequencing was done on a sample of naive CD4+ T cells from blood. The receptors stem from a woman aged 40-49 years with type 1 diabetes. Each CDR3 is given with its conserved first and last residue. A D gene is named only where the DNA matches it firmly. A clone size is listed for some rows: how often the clone was seen (once, few, many), or a class if it is expanded.

TRBJ2-1 | TRBD2 | few | TRBV30 | 18 | CAWRPIPGTSGRYPEQFF | TGTGCCTGGAGACCAATTCCTGGGACTAGCGGCCGATATCCGGAGCAGTTCTTC
TRBJ2-5 | TRBD2 | few | TRBV29-1 | 15 | CSVAHGAGGRETQYF | TGCAGCGTTGCACATGGTGCGGGGGGGCGTGAGACCCAGTACTTC
TRBJ2-7 | NA | NA | TRBV4-1 | 13 | CASSHLLAGPEYF | TGCGCCAGCAGCCACCTCCTCGCGGGACCTGAGTACTTC
TRBJ2-2 | TRBD1 | few | TRBV29-1 | 15 | CSVGRDRGNTGELFF | TGCAGCGTTGGGCGGGACAGGGGGAACACCGGGGAGCTGTTTTTT
TRBJ2-2 | TRBD2 | NA | TRBV4-1 | 15 | CASSPGLARVRELFF | TGCGCCAGCAGTCCGGGACTAGCGAGGGTCCGGGAGCTGTTTTTT
TRBJ1-2 | NA | NA | TRBV28 | 12 | CASSFVGDGYTF | TGTGCCAGCAGTTTTGTAGGGGATGGCTACACCTTC
TRBJ2-7 | NA | NA | TRBV9 | 13 | CASSVDEGPEQYF | TGTGCCAGCAGCGTAGATGAGGGCCCCGAGCAGTACTTC
TRBJ1-2 | TRBD1 | few | TRBV18 | 14 | CASSPSGQGYGYTF | TGTGCCAGCTCACCCTCGGGACAGGGATATGGCTACACCTTC
TRBJ1-2 | TRBD1 | NA | TRBV4-2 | 15 | CASSRAQGGGYGYTF | TGTGCCAGCAGCCGAGCACAGGGGGGAGGCTATGGCTACACCTTC
TRBJ1-2 | NA | NA | TRBV4-1 | 14 | CASSPGLRNYGYTF | TGCGCCAGCAGCCCAGGGCTGCGGAACTATGGCTACACCTTC
TRBJ2-3 | NA | NA | TRBV5-6 | 15 | CASSLIAAGPDTQYF | TGTGCCAGCAGCCTGATCGCCGCCGGTCCAGATACGCAGTATTTT
TRBJ2-5 | TRBD2 | NA | TRBV9 | 15 | CASSVTSGDFETQYF | TGTGCCAGCAGCGTGACTAGCGGGGATTTCGAGACCCAGTACTTC
TRBJ1-2 | NA | NA | TRBV2 | 13 | CASSSGQNYGYTF | TGTGCCAGCAGTTCTGGACAGAACTATGGCTACACCTTC
TRBJ2-1 | TRBD2 | NA | TRBV30 | 15 | CAWSGLAGTYNEQFF | TGTGCCTGGAGTGGACTAGCGGGAACCTACAATGAGCAGTTCTTC
TRBJ1-2 | NA | NA | TRBV28 | 15 | CASSFTTGLAYGYTF | TGTGCCAGCAGTTTTACGACAGGACTCGCCTATGGCTACACCTTC
TRBJ2-7 | NA | NA | TRBV28 | 14 | CASSPGGWTYEQYF | TGTGCCAGCAGCCCCGGGGGATGGACTTACGAGCAGTACTTC
TRBJ2-5 | TRBD2 | NA | TRBV4-1 | 15 | CASSQVAGVQETQYF | TGCGCCAGCAGCCAAGTAGCGGGAGTCCAAGAGACCCAGTACTTC
TRBJ2-7 | TRBD2 | NA | TRBV7-3 | 15 | CASSPYGGSSYEQYF | TGTGCCAGCAGCCCCTACGGGGGGTCCTCCTACGAGCAGTACTTC
TRBJ2-1 | NA | NA | TRBV7-2 | 16 | CASSLGSTVSYNEQFF | TGTGCCAGCAGCTTAGGGTCGACAGTCTCCTACAATGAGCAGTTCTTC
TRBJ1-5 | NA | NA | TRBV19 | 13 | CASSPNRGQPQHF | TGTGCCAGTAGTCCCAATAGGGGCCAGCCCCAGCATTTT
TRBJ1-1 | NA | few | TRBV2 | 11 | CASTAGNEAFF | TGTGCCAGCACCGCGGGGAATGAAGCTTTCTTT
TRBJ1-5 | TRBD1 | few | TRBV4-2 | 15 | CASSHQQGFNQPQHF | TGTGCCAGCAGCCATCAACAGGGGTTCAATCAGCCCCAGCATTTT
TRBJ1-2 | NA | few | TRBV2 | 13 | CASKVDSVDGYTF | TGTGCCAGCAAAGTAGACTCGGTGGATGGCTACACCTTC
TRBJ2-1 | TRBD2 | NA | TRBV5-1 | 14 | CASSLTSGSDEQFF | TGCGCCAGCAGCTTGACTAGCGGGAGCGATGAGCAGTTCTTC
TRBJ1-1 | NA | few | TRBV9 | 14 | CASSVVQENTEAFF | TGTGCCAGCAGCGTAGTTCAGGAGAACACTGAAGCTTTCTTT
TRBJ1-3 | NA | NA | TRBV6-5 | 16 | CASSYSADSSGNTIYF | TGTGCCAGCAGTTACTCGGCGGATAGCTCTGGAAACACCATATATTTT
TRBJ2-1 | TRBD2 | few | TRBV30 | 16 | CAGSGTSGRFYNEQFF | TGTGCCGGGTCCGGGACTAGCGGGAGATTTTACAATGAGCAGTTCTTC
TRBJ2-7 | TRBD2 | NA | TRBV29-1 | 14 | CSTARGGEGGEQYF | TGCAGCACCGCCCGGGGGGGGGAAGGGGGCGAGCAGTACTTC
TRBJ2-1 | TRBD1 | NA | TRBV2 | 14 | CASSLRDRDNEQFF | TGTGCCAGCAGTCTCCGGGACAGAGACAATGAGCAGTTCTTC
TRBJ2-5 | TRBD2 | NA | TRBV7-8 | 17 | CASSLGGLAGGRETQYF | TGTGCCAGCAGCTTAGGCGGACTAGCGGGAGGTCGAGAGACCCAGTACTTC
TRBJ1-2 | NA | few | TRBV15 | 16 | CATSDHTGPRGYGYTF | TGTGCCACCAGCGACCACACGGGACCGCGGGGATATGGCTACACCTTC
TRBJ2-7 | TRBD2 | NA | TRBV9 | 15 | CASSVTSGIVYEQYF | TGTGCCAGCAGCGTAACTAGCGGGATTGTGTACGAGCAGTACTTC
TRBJ2-1 | TRBD2 | NA | TRBV28 | 16 | CASSRASGAIYNEQFF | TGTGCCAGCAGTAGGGCTAGCGGGGCGATCTACAATGAGCAGTTCTTC
TRBJ1-3 | TRBD1 | few | TRBV28 | 13 | CASSPGQGDTIYF | TGTGCCAGCAGTCCGGGACAGGGCGACACCATATATTTT
TRBJ2-6 | NA | few | TRBV5-4 | 19 | CASSTPTGGRYTGANVLTF | TGTGCCAGCAGCACCCCCACAGGCGGCAGGTACACTGGGGCCAACGTCCTGACTTTC
TRBJ2-5 | TRBD2 | few | TRBV30 | 15 | CAWSGGGGSGETQYF | TGTGCCTGGAGTGGCGGCGGGGGATCGGGGGAGACCCAGTACTTC
TRBJ2-3 | NA | NA | TRBV28 | 14 | CASSDQQGTDTQYF | TGTGCCAGCAGCGACCAACAGGGCACAGATACGCAGTATTTT
TRBJ1-4 | NA | NA | TRBV29-1 | 11 | CSVEVGEKLFF | TGCAGCGTTGAGGTCGGGGAAAAACTGTTTTTT
TRBJ2-7 | TRBD2 | NA | TRBV7-9 | 14 | CASGPLAGGYEQYF | TGTGCCAGCGGCCCACTAGCGGGAGGGTACGAGCAGTACTTC
TRBJ2-5 | TRBD1 | few | TRBV9 | 15 | CASSATGGRRETQYF | TGTGCCAGCAGCGCGACAGGGGGCCGACGGGAGACCCAGTACTTC
TRBJ1-1 | NA | NA | TRBV5-4 | 14 | CASSLARGNTEAFF | TGTGCCAGCAGCTTGGCGCGGGGCAACACTGAAGCTTTCTTT
TRBJ2-1 | TRBD2 | few | TRBV5-1 | 16 | CASSPTTSGGLNEQFF | TGCGCCAGCAGCCCAACGACTAGCGGGGGCCTCAATGAGCAGTTCTTC
TRBJ1-2 | TRBD1 | NA | TRBV11-2 | 15 | CASSLYRDRNYGYTF | TGTGCCAGCAGCTTATACCGGGACAGGAACTATGGCTACACCTTC
TRBJ2-3 | TRBD2 | NA | TRBV5-1 | 17 | CASSTSLAGPSTDTQYF | TGCGCCAGCAGCACTTCGCTAGCGGGCCCTAGCACAGATACGCAGTATTTT
TRBJ2-3 | NA | few | TRBV4-1 | 15 | CASSQEEDATDTQYF | TGCGCCAGCAGCCAAGAAGAGGATGCTACAGATACGCAGTATTTT
TRBJ1-5 | TRBD1 | NA | TRBV28 | 14 | CASSSGQGDQPQHF | TGTGCCAGCAGTTCGGGACAGGGGGATCAGCCCCAGCATTTT